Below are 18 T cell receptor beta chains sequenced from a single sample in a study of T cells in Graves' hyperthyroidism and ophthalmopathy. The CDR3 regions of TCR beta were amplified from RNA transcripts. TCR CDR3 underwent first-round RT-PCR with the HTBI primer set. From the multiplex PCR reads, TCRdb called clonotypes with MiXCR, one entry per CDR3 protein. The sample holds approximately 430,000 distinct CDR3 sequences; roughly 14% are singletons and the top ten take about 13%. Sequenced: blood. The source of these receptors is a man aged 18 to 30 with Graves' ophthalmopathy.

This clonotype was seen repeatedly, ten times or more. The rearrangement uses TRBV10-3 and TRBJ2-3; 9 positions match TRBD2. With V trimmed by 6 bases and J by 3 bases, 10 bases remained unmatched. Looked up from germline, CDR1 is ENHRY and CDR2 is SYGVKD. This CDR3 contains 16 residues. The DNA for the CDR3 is TGTGCCATCAGCGAATTAGCGGGAGTTGGGACAGATACGCAGTATTTT. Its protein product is CAISELAGVGTDTQYF.

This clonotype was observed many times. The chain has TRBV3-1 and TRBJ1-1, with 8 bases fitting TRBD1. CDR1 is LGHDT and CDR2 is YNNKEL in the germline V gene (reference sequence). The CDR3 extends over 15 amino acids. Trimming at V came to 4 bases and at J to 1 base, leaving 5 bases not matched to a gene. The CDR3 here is CASSLGDRRNTEAFF. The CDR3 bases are TGTGCCAGCAGCCTAGGGGACAGGCGGAACACTGAAGCTTTCTTT. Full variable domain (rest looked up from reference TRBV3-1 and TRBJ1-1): DTAVSQTPKYLVTQMGNDKSIKCEQNLGHDTMYWYKQDSKKFLKIMFSYNNKELIINETVPNRFSPKSPDKAHLNLHINSLELGDSAVYFCASSLGDRRNTEAFFGQGTRLTVV.

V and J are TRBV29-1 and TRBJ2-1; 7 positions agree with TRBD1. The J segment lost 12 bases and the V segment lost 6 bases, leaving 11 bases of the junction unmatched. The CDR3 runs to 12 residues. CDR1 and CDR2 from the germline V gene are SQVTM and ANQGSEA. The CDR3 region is CSVSDRELVQFF. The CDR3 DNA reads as TGCAGCGTCTCCGACAGGGAATTAGTGCAGTTCTTC.

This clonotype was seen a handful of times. The CDR3 region has the DNA TGCGCCAGCAGCTTTAGCGGAGGGGGTCAAGAGACCCAGTACTTC. Translated, it gives CASSFSGGGQETQYF. The genes are TRBV5-1 and TRBJ2-5; D tentatively reads TRBD1 or TRBD2 (6 bases each). With 2 bases removed from V and 2 bases from J, the gap between germline ends came to 13 bases. This CDR3 has 15 amino acids. From germline, CDR1 is SGHRS and CDR2 YFSETQ.

This CDR3 is CASSLAEAGFYAETQYF. CDR3 sequence (DNA): TGCGCCAGCAGCTTGGCTGAGGCTGGGTTTTATGCGGAGACCCAGTACTTC. The V call is TRBV5-1, the J call TRBJ2-5; D is ambiguous. Germline V gene data show CDR1 as SGHRS and CDR2 as YFSETQ. The CDR3 extends over 17 amino acids. The V end lost 0 bases, the J end lost 5 bases, and 20 bases lay between the germline ends.

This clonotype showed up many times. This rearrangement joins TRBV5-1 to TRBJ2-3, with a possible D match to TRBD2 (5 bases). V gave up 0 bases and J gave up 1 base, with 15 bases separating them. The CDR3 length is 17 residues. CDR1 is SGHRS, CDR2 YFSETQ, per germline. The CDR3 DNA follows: TGCGCCAGCAGCTTGGTTTCCGGGGATGGCGGCACAGATACGCAGTATTTT. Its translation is CASSLVSGDGGTDTQYF.

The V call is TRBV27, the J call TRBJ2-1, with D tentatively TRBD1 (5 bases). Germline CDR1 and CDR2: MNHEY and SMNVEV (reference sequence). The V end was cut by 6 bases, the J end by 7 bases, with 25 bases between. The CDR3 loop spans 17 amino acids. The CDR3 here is CASSPESRTQWWNEQFF. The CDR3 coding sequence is TGTGCCAGCAGCCCCGAATCACGGACACAATGGTGGAATGAGCAGTTCTTC.

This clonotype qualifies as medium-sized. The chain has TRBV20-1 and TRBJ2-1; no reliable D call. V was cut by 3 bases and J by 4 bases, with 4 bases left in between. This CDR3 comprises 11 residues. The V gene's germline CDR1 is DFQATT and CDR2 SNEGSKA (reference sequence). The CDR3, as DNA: TGCAGTGCTAGCAGTTACAATGAGCAGTTCTTC. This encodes CSASSYNEQFF.

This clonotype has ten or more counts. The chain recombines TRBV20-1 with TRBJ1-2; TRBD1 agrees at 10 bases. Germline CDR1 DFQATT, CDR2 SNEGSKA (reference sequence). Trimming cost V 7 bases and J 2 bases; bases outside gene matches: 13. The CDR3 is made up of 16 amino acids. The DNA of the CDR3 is TGCAGTGACTCGGGACAGGGGAGACTGCGAAACTATGGCTACACCTTC. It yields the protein CSDSGQGRLRNYGYTF.

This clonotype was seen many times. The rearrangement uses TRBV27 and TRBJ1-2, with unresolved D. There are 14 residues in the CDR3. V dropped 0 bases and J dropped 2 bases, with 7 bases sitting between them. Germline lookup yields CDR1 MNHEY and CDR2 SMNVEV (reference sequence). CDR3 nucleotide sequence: TGTGCCAGCAGTTTATCTGGAGGCAACTATGGCTACACCTTC. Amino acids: CASSLSGGNYGYTF.

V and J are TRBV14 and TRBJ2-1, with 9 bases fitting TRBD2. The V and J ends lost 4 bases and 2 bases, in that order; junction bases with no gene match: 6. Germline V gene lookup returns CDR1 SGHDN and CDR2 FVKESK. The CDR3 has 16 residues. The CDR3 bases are TGTGCCAGCAGCCCTCTAGCGGGGCTTCCCTACAATGAGCAGTTCTTC. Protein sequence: CASSPLAGLPYNEQFF.

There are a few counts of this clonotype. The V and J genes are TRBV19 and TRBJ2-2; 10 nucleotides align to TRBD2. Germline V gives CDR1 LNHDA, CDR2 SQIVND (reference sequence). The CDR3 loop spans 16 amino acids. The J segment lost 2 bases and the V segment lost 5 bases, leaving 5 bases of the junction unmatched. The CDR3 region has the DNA TGTGCCAGTAGTGTTAGCGGGGGGTACAACACCGGGGAGCTGTTTTTT. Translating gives CASSVSGGYNTGELFF.

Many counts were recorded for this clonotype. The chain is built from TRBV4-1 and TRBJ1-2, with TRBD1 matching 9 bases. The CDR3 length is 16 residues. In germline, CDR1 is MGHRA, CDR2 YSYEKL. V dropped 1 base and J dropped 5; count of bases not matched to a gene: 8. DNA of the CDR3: TGCGCCAGCAGCCAAGGGTGGGCACAGGGGGCGTATGGCTACACCTTC. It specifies CASSQGWAQGAYGYTF.

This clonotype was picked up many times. This CDR3 reads CASSRGGVQETQYF. The CDR3 nucleotides read TGTGCCAGCAGCCGAGGAGGGGTCCAAGAGACCCAGTACTTC. The genes are TRBV7-3 and TRBJ2-5; perhaps TRBD2 as D (6 bases). Germline lookup yields CDR1 SGHTA and CDR2 FQGTGA. The length of the CDR3 is 14 residues. V lost 5 bases and J lost 1, with 11 bases in between.

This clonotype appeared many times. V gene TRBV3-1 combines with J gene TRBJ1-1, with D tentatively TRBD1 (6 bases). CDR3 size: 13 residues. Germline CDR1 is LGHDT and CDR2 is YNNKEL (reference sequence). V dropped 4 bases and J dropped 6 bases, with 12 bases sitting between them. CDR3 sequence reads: CASSRLTGSEAFF. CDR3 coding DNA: TGTGCCAGCAGCCGCCTGACAGGATCTGAAGCTTTCTTT.

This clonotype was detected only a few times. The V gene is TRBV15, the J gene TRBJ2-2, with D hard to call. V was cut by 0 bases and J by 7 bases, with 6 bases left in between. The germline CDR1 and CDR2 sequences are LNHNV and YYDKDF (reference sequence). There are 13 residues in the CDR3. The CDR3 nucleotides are TGTGCCACCAGCAGAGATCTTCTCGGGGAGCTGTTTTTT. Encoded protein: CATSRDLLGELFF.

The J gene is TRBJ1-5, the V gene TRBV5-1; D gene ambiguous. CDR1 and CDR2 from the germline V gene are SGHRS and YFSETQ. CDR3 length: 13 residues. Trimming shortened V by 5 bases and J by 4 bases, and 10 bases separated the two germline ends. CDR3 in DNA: TGCGCCAGCAGTACCGGAATAAATCAGCCCCAGCATTTT. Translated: CASSTGINQPQHF.

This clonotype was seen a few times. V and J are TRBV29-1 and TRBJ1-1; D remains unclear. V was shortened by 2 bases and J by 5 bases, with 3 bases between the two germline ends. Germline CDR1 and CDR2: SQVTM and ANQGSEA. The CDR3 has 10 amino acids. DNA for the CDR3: TGCAGCGTTGAAATTACTGAAGCTTTCTTT. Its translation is CSVEITEAFF.